This record concerns one T cell receptor beta chain sequence. Its antigen is currently not known. One base away there is no much larger clone; base qualities are not given. The cohort was made up of 666 healthy bone marrow donors. At the time of sampling, all cohort members were nominally healthy, though unrecorded immune exposures were likely present. The donor tested CMV seronegative and was one of the 352 seronegative cohort members. Each donor provided a peripheral blood sample, and peripheral blood mononuclear cells were used for TCR beta sequencing. The Qiagen DNeasy Blood Extraction Kit was used to extract genomic DNA from the blood cell samples. The sample is drawn from a study of cytomegalovirus exposure and HLA in healthy donors (dated by TCRdb to about 2017). About the investigation overall: According to an earlier analysis of several hundred of the donors, about 179 million T cells yielded some 120 million unique TCR beta sequences and approximately 300 Gb of sequence data. Approximately 310 gigabases of sequencing data and roughly 81 million unique TCR sequences made up an early release that covered roughly 670 HLA-typed donors. Among the roughly 370 genotyped donors, more than 70% belonged to the genetic ancestry cluster associated with self-reported Caucasian donors. The study was designed to test whether signatures of past pathogen exposure could be identified by cataloging public T cell receptors. The T cell repertoires of 666 subjects were profiled by immunosequencing and related to cytomegalovirus serostatus. Besides the first cohort of approximately 670 subjects, a separate validation cohort made up of 90 to 150 different subjects was used. High-throughput TCR immunosequencing, statistical association of individual TCRs with disease status, and machine learning were combined to predict cytomegalovirus infection status. A later analysis re-examined previously published TCR beta repertoires from 600 to 700 donors and added high-resolution HLA genotyping to investigate patterns of TCR occurrence. Rather than using new phenotypic data, the later analysis identified candidate immune exposures from TCR beta sequences and from how often those sequences occurred across donors. In an earlier analysis of roughly 540 of the donors, high-throughput TCR beta sequencing was used to judge whether each TCR beta V gene segment behaved as functional or pseudogenic. Alongside the repertoire data, information on donor age, sex, ethnicity and CMV serostatus was compiled. A later genetic analysis used genome-wide SNP genotypes for about 60% of the 666 donors, treating that subset as a discovery cohort. All discovery cohort repertoires had been generated on a single sequencing platform. Both class I and class II loci were covered by HLA typing, at four-digit resolution. Typing coverage differed by locus: A, B, C, DRB1 and DQB1 were typed in about 629-640 donors, DQA1 in roughly 500, DPA1 in nearly 610, and DPB1 in around 440. Four to six DR-DQ haplotypes were handled as single units for association and clustering, since linkage in the cohort was strong. Across some 400 genotyped donors of the cohort, an average of about 240,000 unique TCR beta nucleotide sequences per donor were sequenced, and 15% to 20% of those sequences were non-productive.

CDR1 MDHEN and CDR2 SYDVKM are derived from the germline V gene. Deletion took 4 bases off V and 0 bases off J, with a span of 13 bases between the germline ends. The CDR3 starts with the cysteine, ends with the phenylalanine, and has 15 residues. The kept DNA is CDR3 alone, 45 bases in frame from the first base. Receptors were amplified or captured by the immunoSEQ multiplex PCR assay. For the multiplex PCR, a mixture combining 60 forward primers for TCR Vbeta segments and 13 reverse primers for TCR Jbeta segments was used. The CDR3 region of rearranged TCR beta genes was amplified from genomic DNA with a multiplex PCR assay. The Illumina HiSeq System was used to sequence the amplified TCR beta libraries as 87-base-pair reads. The paper's processing steps were these. A later analysis counted around 72 million unique TCR beta chains across the 666 repertoires, and 10 million to 12 million of these chains were shared by at least two donors. Raw reads were error-corrected and collapsed into unique sequences with a nearest-neighbor algorithm that merged closely related sequences to remove PCR and sequencing errors. To assign V, D and J gene segments, CDR3 sequences were aligned to IMGT reference sequences. Each retained sequence needed at least a six-nucleotide match to both a V gene segment and a J gene segment. A rearrangement was called productive if the CDR3 had no stop codons and remained in frame with V and J, and every other rearrangement was called non-productive. CDR3 was defined according to IMGT convention as the region running from the second conserved V-encoded cysteine to the conserved J-encoded phenylalanine. In an earlier analysis of approximately 500 of the donors, sequences lacking an unambiguous match to a single V gene segment were excluded. An earlier analysis of a few hundred of the donors classified V segments as functional when productive rearrangements were above 56.7% and as segregating when the standard deviation between donors was above 5%. A statistical classification framework was built to diagnose cytomegalovirus status from the catalog of TCR beta chain sequences. In a later analysis, V and J genes were assigned by comparing TCR nucleotide sequences against IMGT/GENE-DB human TR gene sequences. Using the TCRdist pipeline, a later analysis assigned CDR3 sequences along with most-parsimonious VDJ recombination scenarios. A later analysis defined each TCR beta chain by its CDR3 amino acid sequence plus V-gene family, and excluded reads lacking a unique V-gene family. In a later analysis, nearly 600 highly shared, low-generation-probability nucleotide sequences were removed to address suspected cross-contamination and a sequencing artifact. In a later analysis, a clonal expansion index was calculated for each public chain from normalized within-repertoire ranks of inferred template counts. Generation probabilities in a later analysis came from a VDJ recombination model fitted to out-of-frame rearrangements, and those results were checked against IGoR. A later analysis scored TCR-TCR, TCR-HLA and TCR-CMV co-occurrence with hypergeometric tests, applying a repertoire-size bias correction to TCR pairs. False discovery rates were estimated in a later analysis by permuting HLA or CMV assignments 20 times. In a later analysis, co-occurring TCRs were grouped using DBSCAN, and TCRdist sequence similarity was added for clustering within HLA-allele-positive subsets. Repertoires with fewer than 30,000 or more than 120,000 public chains were left out of co-occurrence clustering, as were four to six repertoires with anomalous nucleotide sharing. Drawn from immuneACCESS, this table holds only the in-frame rearrangements with V and J called that TCRdb kept. Clones are partly lost; checked studies trace under half to an unresolved V gene and leave the rest unexplained. V and J calls and clone size are copied from that table; D and trimming were computed from the DNA. In all, the sample holds about 120,000 clones, and 8.5% to 10% of those were seen once. The ten largest clones take up around 3% of the sample.

What the work shows at the level of the full study, not this receptor alone: In a later analysis, HLA-associated TCR beta chains were found to be more clonally expanded and to have lower generation probabilities than equally common non-associated chains. The study listed 164 TCR beta chains as associated with cytomegalovirus. Because counts were too low, roughly 17 rarely observed V segments, including chromosome 9 orphons, were left out of the earlier analysis of 587 of the donors. A further reported finding was that TCR beta sequences accurately predicted the HLA-A and HLA-B alleles for most subjects in the first cohort. A cluster of highly shared sequence variants was judged likely to be a technical artifact of the sequencing pipeline. According to the authors, the approach could potentially be generalized to other disease states and immunological phenotypes. Specific HLA alleles were associated with 15,000 to 20,000 TCR beta sequences at a false discovery rate of 0.05 in a later analysis. When HLA alleles, especially DR and DQ, strongly co-occurred, TCR associations were difficult to assign to individual alleles. Linkage disequilibrium might explain the correlated functional status among segregating V segments, but an unknown experimental factor could not be ruled out. Some IMGT-functional V segments, including TRBV6-2 and TRBV6-3, could not be distinguished by the 87-base-pair reads and were therefore excluded. Several of the top co-occurrence clusters appeared to be linked to parvovirus B19, influenza, CMV and Epstein-Barr virus, according to a later analysis. Compared with the approximately 600-donor mean, donors in an Asian-associated ancestry cluster had fewer N-insertions in productive TCRs, according to a later genetic analysis. Immune exposure information for the cohort was limited to CMV serostatus. Most CMV-associated TCR beta chains appeared to be HLA-restricted in a later analysis, and the HLA associations seemed to be driven largely by CMV exposure. A later genetic analysis associated a missense DCLRE1C variant with V-gene and J-gene trimming of TCR beta chains, and an independent cohort replicated the association. The cohort was sequenced for TCR beta chains only, and without alpha or paired-chain data the features that could be detected were limited. In vitro tests confirmed that a few of the cytomegalovirus-associated TCR beta chains recognize cytomegalovirus antigens. In an earlier analysis of more than 500 of the donors, most TCR beta V segments appeared in productive rearrangements about 87% or about 30% of the time, broadly matching IMGT annotations. The presence/absence analyses assumed that sequencing depth was roughly uniform across donors, and that assumption may not be true. In both the original and validation cohorts, the classifier was reported to diagnose cytomegalovirus status with high specificity and sensitivity. A later analysis found that TCR association rates varied across HLA loci, with DRB1 alleles showing the most associated TCRs and HLA-C alleles the fewest. HLA typing was unavailable for some donors at each locus, so association tests used only the typed subset. Most TCR sequences were observed very rarely across donors, whereas some public TCRs were present in many individuals.

The clonotype originates from a man aged 30-40 years in good health and CMV-seronegative. The chain employs TRBV28 and TRBJ2-7; the D gene assignment is ambiguous. Sequenced input: PBMCs. CDR3 loop: CASSWAGSVSYEQYF. The DNA reads as follows: TGTGCCAGCAGTTGGGCTGGGTCAGTCTCCTACGAGCAGTACTTC.